Each of the 20 T cell receptor beta chains below was sequenced from the same sample in a study of T cell changes during pregnancy in multiple sclerosis. Sequencing used immunoSEQ multiplex PCR; TCRdb keeps in-frame clones, though not all of them. The sample comprises about 100,000 clones, about nine tenths of which are singletons, and about 1.9% rests with the top ten. The specimen was peripheral blood, collected after pregnancy. The receptors here all came from a female donor with multiple sclerosis, enrolled in a pregnancy study.

V usage is TRBV4-3 and J usage is TRBJ2-5, with 7 positions matching TRBD1. The V gene end was trimmed by 3 bases and the J gene end by 4 bases; junction bases not matched to a gene: 8. Germline loops: CDR1 LGHNA, CDR2 YSLEER. The CDR3 has 15 residues. CDR3 sequence (DNA): TGCGCCAGCAGCCAGGAACAGGGGACGTCAGAGACCCAGTACTTC. This translates into CASSQEQGTSETQYF.

This chain links TRBV15 with TRBJ2-5, with 7 bases aligning to TRBD1. This CDR3 is built from 15 residues. Germline assignment: CDR1 LNHNV and CDR2 YYDKDF (reference sequence). V lost 0 bases to trimming and J lost 7 bases; unmatched junction nucleotides: 8. CDR3 nucleotides: TGTGCCACCAGCAGAGACCCGGGACAGCTGGGGACCCAGTACTTC. This codes for CATSRDPGQLGTQYF.

The V call is TRBV30, the J call TRBJ1-1; no clear D gene. The length of the CDR3 is 11 residues. Looked up from germline, CDR1 is GTSNPN and CDR2 is SVGIG (reference sequence). The V end was cut by 5 bases, the J end by 6 bases, with 10 bases between. CDR3 nucleotide sequence: TGTGCCTGGGGCTTTTACGCTGAAGCTTTCTTT. As protein: CAWGFYAEAFF.

This chain uses TRBV7-3 with TRBJ2-2, with TRBD1 matching over 8 bases. The CDR3 has 15 residues. The V gene end was trimmed by 4 bases and the J gene end by 0 bases; junction bases not matched to a gene: 1. Germline values: CDR1 SGHTA, CDR2 FQGTGA. CDR3 DNA: TGTGCCAGCAGCTCACAGGGGGCGAACACCGGGGAGCTGTTTTTT. Its protein product is CASSSQGANTGELFF.

The rearrangement joins TRBV25-1 to TRBJ1-2; D is unclear. This CDR3 has 16 amino acids. Germline CDR1 reads MGHDK; CDR2 reads SYGVNS. V lost 2 bases to trimming and J lost 4 bases, with 17 bases between them. CDR3 nucleotides: TGTGCCAGCAGTGAACGGATGTCCTTCCGCGGCTATGGCTACACCTTC. Protein: CASSERMSFRGYGYTF.

This chain connects TRBV5-8 to TRBJ1-5; tentatively, D is TRBD1 (6 bases). Trimming left V 3 bases short and J 4 bases short, with 14 bases between. Looked up from germline, CDR1 is SGHTS and CDR2 is YDEGEE. The length of the CDR3 is 15 residues. CDR3 in amino acids: CASSSGTFLNQPQHF. DNA of the CDR3: TGTGCCAGCAGCTCCGGGACATTCCTTAATCAGCCCCAGCATTTT.

The J gene is TRBJ1-5, the V gene TRBV2; the match to TRBD1 covers 9 bases. CDR1 SNHLY and CDR2 FYNNEI come from the germline V gene. Unmatched junction bases numbered 7, after V lost 8 bases and J lost 5 bases. CDR3 length: 14 residues. The CDR3 is CASGRDRDYQPQHF. The CDR3 nucleotides are TGTGCCAGCGGGAGGGACAGGGATTATCAGCCCCAGCATTTT.

The chain has TRBV29-1 and TRBJ1-3, with D possibly TRBD1 on 6 matching bases. This CDR3 comprises 14 residues. V was shortened by 4 bases and J by 0 bases, with 10 bases between the two germline ends. Germline assignment: CDR1 SQVTM and CDR2 ANQGSEA. The CDR3 protein is CSVVGAPSGNTIYF. DNA of the CDR3: TGCAGCGTTGTGGGGGCCCCCTCTGGAAACACCATATATTTT.

This chain uses TRBV7-3 with TRBJ2-7; 11 nucleotides agree with TRBD2. Germline-derived CDR1 and CDR2 are SGHTA and FQGTGA. After removal of 5 bases from V and 2 bases from J, the junction contained 8 bases not matched to a gene. This CDR3 has 16 amino acids. The CDR3 sequence is CASSMSSGGLAYEQYF. CDR3 bases: TGTGCCAGCAGCATGTCTAGCGGGGGGCTCGCCTACGAGCAGTACTTC.

Here the CDR3 DNA reads TGTGCCAGCAGCTTAGGGACAGCTAATGAAAAACTGTTTTTT. Translated, it gives CASSLGTANEKLFF. The chain uses TRBV7-2 and TRBJ1-4; maybe TRBD1 (6 bases). The V end lost 1 base, the J end lost 3 bases, and 6 bases lay between the germline ends. The CDR3 covers 14 residues. Germline lookup yields CDR1 SGHTA and CDR2 FQGNSA.

CDR3: CASSRAGTYEQYF. The CDR3 nucleotides are TGTGCCAGCTCACGGGCAGGAACCTACGAGCAGTACTTC. The V and J genes are TRBV18 and TRBJ2-7; D gene unclear. Trimming cost V 4 bases and J 2 bases, with 9 bases left between them. The CDR3 covers 13 residues. Germline lookup yields CDR1 KGHSH and CDR2 LQKENI.

The rearrangement joins TRBV5-8 to TRBJ1-2; 7 bases agree with TRBD1. CDR3 size: 11 residues. J was trimmed by 6 bases and V by 5 bases; bases with no gene match: 1. Germline V gene lookup returns CDR1 SGHTS and CDR2 YDEGEE. DNA of the CDR3: TGTGCCAGCAGGACAGGGAATGGCTACACCTTC. Its protein product is CASRTGNGYTF. The entire variable domain, with the rest obtained from reference TRBV5-8 and TRBJ1-2, is as follows: EAGVTQSPTHLIKTRGQQATLRCSPISGHTSVYWYQQALGLGLQFLLWYDEGEERNRGNFPPRFSGRQFPNYSSELNVNALELEDSALYLCASRTGNGYTFGSGTRLTVV.

The chain joins TRBV4-1 to TRBJ2-6; D is unclear. The CDR3 consists of 18 residues. The V and J ends lost 0 bases and 3 bases respectively, with 15 bases between them. The germline CDR1 and CDR2 sequences are MGHRA and YSYEKL. The CDR3 region is CASSQEIGNSLGANVLTF. CDR3 in DNA: TGCGCCAGCAGCCAAGAGATAGGCAACAGTCTTGGGGCCAACGTCCTGACTTTC.

The chain employs TRBV5-1 and TRBJ1-1, with 7 bases fitting TRBD1. The CDR3 consists of 17 residues. From germline, CDR1 is SGHRS and CDR2 YFSETQ. V lost 0 bases to trimming and J lost 5 bases; unmatched junction nucleotides: 13. CDR3 sequence: CASSLGFVGTDGTEAFF. The CDR3 nucleotides are TGCGCCAGCAGCTTGGGCTTCGTAGGGACAGATGGAACTGAAGCTTTCTTT.

This clone was counted a single time. One end of the junction varies from germline; a read error may be responsible. V is TRBV11-2 and J is TRBJ2-7, with 7 nucleotides matching TRBD1. In germline, CDR1 is SGHAT, CDR2 FQNNGV. This CDR3 is built from 15 residues. The CDR3 reads CASSLDRVMTYEQYF. CDR3 in DNA: TGTGCCAGCAGCCTAGACAGGGTAATGACCTACGAGCAGTACTTC.

This chain links TRBV7-6 with TRBJ2-5; TRBD1 aligns across 7 bases. Trimming removed 1 base from V and 5 bases from J; junction bases left unmatched: 16. Per the germline V gene, CDR1 is SGHVS and CDR2 is FNYEAQ. The CDR3 extends over 18 amino acids. The CDR3 here is CASSLDPSNYRQGETQYF. CDR3 DNA sequence: TGTGCCAGCAGCTTAGACCCAAGTAATTATCGACAGGGTGAGACCCAGTACTTC. The complete variable domain, with remaining parts taken from reference TRBV7-6 and TRBJ2-5, reads GAGVSQSPRYKVTKRGQDVALRCDPISGHVSLYWYRQALGQGPEFLTYFNYEAQQDKSGLPNDRFSAERPEGSISTLTIQRTEQRDSAMYRCASSLDPSNYRQGETQYFGPGTRLLVL.

V is TRBV7-6 and J is TRBJ2-5; 13 nucleotides align to TRBD2. The J segment lost 4 bases and the V segment lost 1 base, leaving 0 bases of the junction unmatched. Germline CDR1 and CDR2: SGHVS and FNYEAQ. This CDR3 region has 15 residues. The CDR3 region has the DNA TGTGCCAGCAGCTTAGGGACTAGCGGGGGAGAGACCCAGTACTTC. It yields the protein CASSLGTSGGETQYF.

The chain has TRBV2 and TRBJ1-1; D not resolved. The CDR3 is 14 residues long. Germline-derived CDR1 and CDR2 are SNHLY and FYNNEI. Between the trimmed V and J ends, which lost 4 bases and 4 bases, there was a span of 13 bases. The CDR3 coding sequence is TGTGCCAGCAGTGCAGAGGGCCTGAGCACTGAAGCTTTCTTT. Protein: CASSAEGLSTEAFF. The whole variable domain, remainder taken from reference TRBV2 and TRBJ1-1, is EPEVTQTPSHQVTQMGQEVILRCVPISNHLYFYWYRQILGQKVEFLVSFYNNEISEKSEIFDDQFSVERPDGSNFTLKIRSTKLEDSAMYFCASSAEGLSTEAFFGQGTRLTVV.

The gene calls are TRBV19 and TRBJ2-5; 9 bases line up with TRBD1. Germline loops: CDR1 LNHDA, CDR2 SQIVND (reference sequence). The CDR3 length is 19 residues. Germline trimming cut 4 bases from V and 5 bases from J; bases unmatched to any gene: 20. The CDR3 region has the DNA TGTGCCAGTAGTAGACGGGGACAGGGTGTTCCCTCCCAGAAGGAGACCCAGTACTTC. Translation gives CASSRRGQGVPSQKETQYF.

V is TRBV7-9 and J is TRBJ1-5, with D possibly TRBD1 on 5 matching bases. The CDR3 contains 13 residues. With 1 base removed from V and 9 bases from J, the gap between germline ends came to 10 bases. Germline CDR1 SEHNR, CDR2 FQNEAQ (reference sequence). The CDR3 DNA sequence: TGTGCCAGCAGCTTAGAGGGGTCGATGCCCCAGCATTTT. It translates to CASSLEGSMPQHF.